Included here is one T cell receptor (beta chain) sequence, with context. This clone has just one count. It lacks a known antigen. No much larger clone exists at a distance of one base, and base qualities are not known. This entry is derived from a study of blood T cell repertoires in COVID-19 (dated by TCRdb to about 2020). Turning to the overall study: Samples covering the acute and convalescent phases of COVID-19 were provided by collaborators in the United States, Italy and Spain. The samples were drawn from two sources: the first 160 participants of the ongoing ImmuneRACE study, and over 950 subjects contributed by 6 global collaborators. The material from the prospective study consisted of cDNA or gDNA derived from T cells, B-cell-depleted T cells, or PBMCs. Where HLA class I and class II types were available, the types were taken from metadata supplied by the sample provider, not from assay-based typing. The repertoires were released in a freely available public database intended as a resource for research on the immune response to SARS-CoV-2. The sample metadata nearly always contained a de-identified subject ID, COVID-19 status, age in years and sex. The dataset comprised deeply sampled blood TCRbeta repertoires from subjects exposed to, actively infected with, or recovered from COVID-19. Summary of the overall study and its limitations: How much clinical and demographic metadata was included differed by source and by participant, and the metadata was provided uncurated.

TCRbeta CDR3 regions were amplified from genomic DNA by means of the immunoSEQ Assay, a bias-controlled multiplex PCR. The authors processed their data as follows. The number of nucleated cells in each sample was estimated from the amplification of reference gene primers within the assay. To quantify the absolute abundance of each unique TCRbeta CDR3 rearrangement, sequence reads were collapsed and filtered. For each sample, productive Simpson clonality was calculated by taking the square root of Simpson's diversity index across productive rearrangements. This immuneACCESS table, as held by TCRdb, lists in-frame sequences with V and J called but not all clones. Of the missing ones, under half trace to an unresolved V gene in checked studies; the others have no known cause. That table is the source of V, J and clone size, and D and trimming were worked out from the DNA. The sample table contains about 130,000 clones; only one count was recorded for more than 90% of them. The biggest ten clones account for around 4.6% of the sample.

One collaborating source in Seattle enrolled patients during active infection and followed them longitudinally through the course of disease. The collaborating institutions used their own protocols to collect whole blood in K2EDTA tubes. For TCRbeta analysis, collaborators shipped samples in one of three forms: frozen whole blood, isolated PBMCs, or DNA extracted from either of those sample types. Sequencing was performed on peripheral blood. The sequence was collected from a man in his 60s with COVID-19, enrolled during active disease.

The CDR3 protein: CASSMSRGQGGYTF. Here is the DNA: TGTGCCAGTAGTATGAGCAGGGGGCAAGGGGGCTACACCTTC. Recombination joined TRBV19 with TRBJ1-2, with 8 middle bases fitting TRBD1. Clipping removes 3 bases from V and 8 bases from J, with 8 as the unmatched junction base count. The germline V gene (reference sequence) yields LNHDA for CDR1 and SQIVND for CDR2. The CDR3 spans 14 residues, from the cysteine through the phenylalanine. The read is trimmed to its CDR3 DNA, 42 bases read in frame from base 1.